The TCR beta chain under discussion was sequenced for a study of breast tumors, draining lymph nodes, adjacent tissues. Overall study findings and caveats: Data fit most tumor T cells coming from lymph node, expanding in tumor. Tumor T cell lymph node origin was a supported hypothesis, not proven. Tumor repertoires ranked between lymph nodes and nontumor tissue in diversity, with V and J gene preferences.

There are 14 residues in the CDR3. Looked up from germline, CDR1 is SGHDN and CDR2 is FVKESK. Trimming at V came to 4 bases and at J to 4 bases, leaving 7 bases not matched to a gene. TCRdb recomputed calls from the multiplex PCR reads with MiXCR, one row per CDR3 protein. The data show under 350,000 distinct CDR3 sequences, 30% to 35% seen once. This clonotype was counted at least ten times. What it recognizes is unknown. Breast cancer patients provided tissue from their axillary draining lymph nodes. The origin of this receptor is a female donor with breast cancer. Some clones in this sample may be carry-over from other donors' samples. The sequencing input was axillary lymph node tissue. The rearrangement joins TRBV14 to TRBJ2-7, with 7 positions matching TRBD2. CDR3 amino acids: CASSRAGGGYEQYF. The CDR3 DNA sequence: TGTGCCAGCAGCCGGGCTGGGGGGGGGTACGAGCAGTACTTC.